A selection of T cell receptor beta chains follows, all from one sample in a study of CD8 T cells in ankylosing spondylitis. Via MiXCR, TCRdb re-called the 5' RACE reads, giving one row per CDR3 protein. This sample has 450,000 or so distinct CDR3 sequences; about 25% occur once, and the top ten carry 0.89%. The sequenced material came from blood, either unsorted or a sorted T cell fraction (not recorded which). The receptors shown here come from a male donor with ankylosing spondylitis. Each CDR3 is given without its conserved first and last residue. The order of the fields is J gene, V gene, clone size, CDR3 protein. Clone size is given for some rows only: seen once, a few or many times, or a class if the clone is expanded.

J: TRBJ2-3; V: TRBV29-1; size: few; CDR3: SVDTDRGTADTQY
J: TRBJ2-1; V: TRBV6-1; size: once; CDR3: ASRDDRGGFGQF
J: TRBJ2-3; V: TRBV29-1; size: NA; CDR3: SVYSRGLAGSTDTQY
J: TRBJ1-4; V: TRBV7-6; size: few; CDR3: ASSPGFQGPEKLF
J: TRBJ1-3; V: TRBV12-3/TRBV12-4; size: NA; CDR3: ASSSGTRSGNTIY
J: TRBJ2-7; V: TRBV5-1; size: NA; CDR3: ASSNTGLAKEQY
J: TRBJ2-1; V: TRBV12-3/TRBV12-4; size: NA; CDR3: ASSFRGYEQF
J: TRBJ2-7; V: TRBV6-1; size: NA; CDR3: ASRSRGQPLEQY
J: TRBJ2-3; V: TRBV27; size: few; CDR3: ASRTRTSGSEDTQY
J: TRBJ2-3; V: TRBV7-8; size: NA; CDR3: ASSSRGGGFTDTQY
J: TRBJ2-5; V: TRBV10-2; size: few; CDR3: ASSPRRGEETQY
J: TRBJ1-1; V: TRBV12-3/TRBV12-4; size: few; CDR3: ASSDRGLSNTEAF
J: TRBJ2-3; V: TRBV7-9; size: NA; CDR3: ASSFHWTTDTQY
J: TRBJ1-1; V: TRBV6-1; size: few; CDR3: ASTESGDGEAF
J: TRBJ1-5; V: TRBV18; size: NA; CDR3: ASSPGVQEPQH
J: TRBJ2-2; V: TRBV7-7; size: few; CDR3: ASSLDWVANTGELF
J: TRBJ2-3; V: TRBV10-1; size: NA; CDR3: ASSESIQSSGSTDTQY
J: TRBJ1-3; V: TRBV12-3/TRBV12-4; size: NA; CDR3: ASSPRDGVGSTIY
J: TRBJ2-4; V: TRBV4-2; size: NA; CDR3: ASSQEASGRRSGIQY
J: TRBJ1-3; V: TRBV6-1; size: few; CDR3: ASSPDLPGNTIY
J: TRBJ1-6; V: TRBV12-3/TRBV12-4; size: few; CDR3: ASTQARDSPLH
J: TRBJ1-1; V: TRBV5-1; size: NA; CDR3: ASQNQGSAEAF
J: TRBJ2-1; V: TRBV20-1; size: few; CDR3: SAGGHSYNEQF
J: TRBJ2-2; V: TRBV7-9; size: NA; CDR3: ARTDRGRNTGELF
J: TRBJ1-1; V: TRBV7-2; size: NA; CDR3: ASSFKGSTEAF
J: TRBJ2-1; V: TRBV20-1; size: few; CDR3: SANSGIRFNEQF
J: TRBJ2-1; V: TRBV5-4; size: few; CDR3: ASAPSGDPYNEQF
J: TRBJ1-2; V: TRBV11-2; size: few; CDR3: ASSLTGTVYGYT
J: TRBJ1-4; V: TRBV11-2; size: NA; CDR3: ASSSGRGNEKLF
J: TRBJ2-5; V: TRBV5-6; size: NA; CDR3: ASSLPGLAAREETQY
J: TRBJ2-1; V: TRBV20-1; size: NA; CDR3: SARDPRTSGEQF
J: TRBJ1-2; V: TRBV5-1; size: NA; CDR3: ASSSRTDYGYT
J: TRBJ1-3; V: TRBV3-1; size: few; CDR3: ASSYLGGSSGNTIY
J: TRBJ2-3; V: TRBV7-2; size: NA; CDR3: ASSPSGAGTDTQY
J: TRBJ2-3; V: TRBV5-1; size: NA; CDR3: ASSPEAADTDTQY
J: TRBJ1-6; V: TRBV3-1; size: NA; CDR3: ASSLTGTSNSLH
J: TRBJ2-1; V: TRBV2; size: NA; CDR3: ATQRLAENNEQF
J: TRBJ1-1; V: TRBV2; size: NA; CDR3: ASSELGEKLGAEAF
J: TRBJ1-2; V: TRBV11-2; size: few; CDR3: ASSPNRYGYT
J: TRBJ2-2; V: TRBV29-1; size: NA; CDR3: SVPRGRGGAGELF
J: TRBJ1-4; V: TRBV10-3; size: NA; CDR3: AIRDASGDEKLF
J: TRBJ1-1; V: TRBV14; size: NA; CDR3: ASSQVWGSEAF
J: TRBJ2-7; V: TRBV24-1; size: NA; CDR3: ATSEPGTGDIEQY
J: TRBJ2-5; V: TRBV25-1; size: few; CDR3: ASSASGTQGTQY
J: TRBJ1-1; V: TRBV7-9; size: many; CDR3: ASSLQGVTEAF